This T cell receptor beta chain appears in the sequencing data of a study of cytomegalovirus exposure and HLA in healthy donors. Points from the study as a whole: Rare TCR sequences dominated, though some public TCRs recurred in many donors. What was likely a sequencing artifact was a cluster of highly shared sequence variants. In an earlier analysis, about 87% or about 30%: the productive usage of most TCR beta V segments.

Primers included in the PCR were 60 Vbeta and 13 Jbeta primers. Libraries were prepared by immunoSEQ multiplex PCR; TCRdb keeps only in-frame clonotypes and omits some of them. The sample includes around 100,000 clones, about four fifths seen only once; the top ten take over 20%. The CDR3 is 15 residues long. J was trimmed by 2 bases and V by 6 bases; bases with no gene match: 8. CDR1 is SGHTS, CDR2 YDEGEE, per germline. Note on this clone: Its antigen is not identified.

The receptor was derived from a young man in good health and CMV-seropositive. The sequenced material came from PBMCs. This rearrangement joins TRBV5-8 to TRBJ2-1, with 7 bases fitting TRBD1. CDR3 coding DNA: TGTGCCAGCAACCGTGGGACAGCAACCTACAATGAGCAGTTCTTC. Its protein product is CASNRGTATYNEQFF.